The clone carrying this TCR beta chain was recorded a few times. The antigen remains unidentified. PCR was performed using 60 Vbeta and 13 Jbeta primers. The table came from immunoSEQ multiplex PCR; TCRdb's copy has only in-frame clones and leaves some out. The sample holds about 190,000 clones; around 86% are singletons and the top ten take 10%. The sample comes from a study of cytomegalovirus exposure and HLA in healthy donors. Findings of the study overall: Of the V segments, some could not be distinguished, including TRBV6-2 and TRBV6-3, and were excluded. An analysis done earlier found most TCR beta V segments productive about 87% or about 30% of the time. The likely origin of a cluster of highly shared sequence variants was a sequencing artifact.

The CDR3 is 15 residues long. CDR1 MDHEN and CDR2 SYDVKM come from the germline V gene. V gave up 2 bases and J gave up 6 bases; unmatched junction bases: 6. The sample was PBMCs. The rearrangement links TRBV28 to TRBJ2-1; TRBD2 matches at 8 bases. This receptor was taken from a woman aged 45-59 years in good health and CMV-seropositive. CDR3 sequence (DNA): TGTGCCAGCAGTTTACCGGGGGGGGCGATCAATGAGCAGTTCTTC. It translates to CASSLPGGAINEQFF.